The 23 T cell receptor beta chains in this list originate from one sample, sequenced in a study of early T cells in non-severe SARS-CoV-2 infection. TCRdb used MiXCR to reprocess the 5' RACE reads, holding one entry per CDR3 protein. The table has 62,000 or so distinct CDR3 sequences, 8.8% seen once. The sample was whole blood, taken at baseline. All receptors derive from an adult who was a healthcare worker with PCR-confirmed SARS-CoV-2 infection or an uninfected control (not recorded which).

This clonotype appeared a few times. This chain joins TRBV30 and TRBJ2-2; D gene ambiguous. V was clipped by 5 bases and J by 2 bases, with 12 bases between them. The germline V gene has CDR1 GTSNPN and CDR2 SVGIG (reference sequence). The CDR3 runs 14 residues. The CDR3 here is CAWGRLVNTGELFF. DNA of the CDR3: TGTGCCTGGGGACGGCTGGTTAACACCGGGGAGCTGTTTTTT.

The V call is TRBV20-1, the J call TRBJ1-1; possibly TRBD1 for D (6 bases). There are 16 residues in the CDR3. V was pared by 0 bases and J by 0 bases, with 14 bases between. Germline values: CDR1 DFQATT, CDR2 SNEGSKA (reference sequence). Here the CDR3 reads CSARDGGRTMNTEAFF. CDR3 nucleotide sequence: TGCAGTGCTAGAGATGGGGGGCGCACTATGAACACTGAAGCTTTCTTT.

The rearrangement uses TRBV7-2 and TRBJ1-1; D possibly corresponds to TRBD1 (5 bases). The CDR3 runs 14 residues. Trimming pared 1 base from V and 7 bases from J, leaving 13 bases between. The germline gives CDR1 SGHTA, CDR2 FQGNSA. The CDR3 sequence is CASSLVRATVEAFF. The CDR3, as DNA: TGTGCCAGCAGCTTAGTTCGGGCGACAGTTGAAGCTTTCTTT.

This CDR3 is CASSLTSFGYEQYF. The CDR3 region has the DNA TGTGCCAGCAGCTTGACTAGCTTCGGCTACGAGCAGTACTTC. The chain has TRBV5-4 and TRBJ2-7; a weak D match, TRBD2 (6 bases). CDR1 and CDR2 (germline): SGHNT, YYREEE (reference sequence). This CDR3 is built from 14 residues. V dropped 1 base and J dropped 3 bases, with 11 bases sitting between them. The full variable domain, in which reference TRBV5-4 and TRBJ2-7 provide the parts outside the CDR3, is ETGVTQSPTHLIKTRGQQVTLRCSSQSGHNTVSWYQQALGQGPQFIFQYYREEENGRGNFPPRFSGLQFPNYSSELNVNALELDDSALYLCASSLTSFGYEQYFGPGTRLTVT.

This clonotype was counted at least ten times. This rearrangement joins TRBV9 to TRBJ2-3, with D possibly being TRBD1 or TRBD2 (5 bases each). The CDR3 contains 13 residues. Looked up from germline, CDR1 is SGDLS and CDR2 is YYNGEE. Trimming left V 4 bases short and J 8 bases short, with 14 bases between. The CDR3 DNA reads as TGTGCCAGCAGCCCCCGGGACCCGAGTACGCAGTATTTT. It yields the protein CASSPRDPSTQYF.

This clonotype was seen a handful of times. V is TRBV12-3 or TRBV12-4 and J is TRBJ2-5, with a possible D match to TRBD1 (5 bases). The V gene lost 5 bases and the J gene lost 2 bases, with 12 bases spanning the gap. The CDR3 has 14 amino acids. CDR3 sequence: CASSILRGQETQYF. The CDR3 DNA reads TGTGCCAGCAGTATCCTAAGGGGTCAAGAGACCCAGTACTTC.

At least ten counts were recorded for this clonotype. This chain joins TRBV20-1 and TRBJ1-2; D call uncertain. V shed 3 bases and J shed 1 base, with 6 bases lying between them. The CDR3 runs to 12 residues. Looked up from germline, CDR1 is DFQATT and CDR2 is SNEGSKA (reference sequence). The CDR3 region has the DNA TGCAGTGCTAGTCCGCATAACTATGGCTACACCTTC. It yields the protein CSASPHNYGYTF.

V and J are TRBV30 and TRBJ2-3; tentatively, D is TRBD2 (6 bases). This CDR3 is built from 14 residues. CDR1 GTSNPN and CDR2 SVGIG come from the germline V gene (reference sequence). With 5 bases removed from V and 5 bases from J, the gap between germline ends came to 17 bases. CDR3 residues: CAWVTRLVRDTQYF. DNA of the CDR3: TGTGCCTGGGTTACCCGACTAGTTAGAGATACGCAGTATTTT.

The genes are TRBV6-5 and TRBJ2-2; 11 nucleotides agree with TRBD2. The V segment lost 6 bases and the J segment 3 bases; nucleotides outside the gene matches: 6. The CDR3 length is 16 residues. Germline loops: CDR1 MNHEY, CDR2 SVGAGI. The CDR3 DNA sequence: TGTGCCAGCAGGACCCTTAGCGGGAGGGACACCGGGGAGCTGTTTTTT. Protein product: CASRTLSGRDTGELFF.

This clonotype has ten or more counts. The gene calls are TRBV4-3 and TRBJ2-1; D is perhaps TRBD2 (6 bases). Trimming stripped 1 base from V and 5 bases from J, with 18 bases between. The CDR3 extends over 17 amino acids. The V gene's germline CDR1 is LGHNA and CDR2 YSLEER. CDR3 sequence reads: CASSQGPPSGPDNEQFF. The CDR3 coding sequence is TGCGCCAGCAGCCAAGGGCCCCCCAGCGGGCCCGACAATGAGCAGTTCTTC.

This clonotype was counted only a few times. The chain joins TRBV20-1 to TRBJ2-7; 9 bases map to TRBD2. V dropped 0 bases and J dropped 6; count of bases not matched to a gene: 9. Germline V CDR1 and CDR2: DFQATT, SNEGSKA (reference sequence). The CDR3 spans 15 residues. This CDR3 is CSARDAEREETEQYF. The CDR3 nucleotides are TGCAGTGCTAGAGATGCAGAGCGGGAGGAGACCGAGCAGTACTTC.

This clonotype was counted between two and nine times. The genes are TRBV20-1 and TRBJ2-3; 11 bases align to TRBD2. Germline V gene data show CDR1 as DFQATT and CDR2 as SNEGSKA (reference sequence). Trimming at V came to 0 bases and at J to 3 bases, leaving 2 bases not matched to a gene. This CDR3 region has 15 residues. The CDR3 DNA follows: TGCAGTGCTAGAGATAGCGGGAGGGGAACAGATACGCAGTATTTT. Protein sequence: CSARDSGRGTDTQYF.

In its sample, this clonotype was seen many times. The J gene is TRBJ1-1, the V gene TRBV6-5, with 8 nucleotides matching TRBD1. The germline V gene has CDR1 MNHEY and CDR2 SVGAGI. Unmatched junction bases numbered 13, after V lost 7 bases and J lost 0 bases. The CDR3 spans 17 residues. CDR3 nucleotide sequence: TGTGCCAGCAAAGCCGGGACAGGTATTAACATGAACACTGAAGCTTTCTTT. Residues: CASKAGTGINMNTEAFF.

This clonotype occurred many times. In DNA, the CDR3 is TGTGCCAGCAAGGAGAGAGAGACCCAGTACTTC. This gives the protein CASKERETQYF. The chain links TRBV6-2 or TRBV6-3 to TRBJ2-5; D uncertain. The CDR3 has 11 amino acids. V was clipped by 7 bases and J by 4 bases, with 7 bases between them. In germline, CDR1 is MNHEY, CDR2 SVGEGT.

This clonotype appeared a few times. This rearrangement joins TRBV29-1 to TRBJ2-3, with D maybe TRBD2 (5 bases). The CDR3 contains 14 residues. V lost 7 bases, J lost 7 bases, and 21 bases lay in between. The germline V gene has CDR1 SQVTM and CDR2 ANQGSEA. CDR3 bases: TGCAGCGCTAATCGGGGAGTCGGAGGTAATACGCAGTATTTT. Protein: CSANRGVGGNTQYF.

This clonotype showed up many times. V usage is TRBV2 and J usage is TRBJ1-2; unclear D gene. The CDR3 is 13 amino acids. Trimming removed 4 bases from V and 7 bases from J, with 13 bases in between. The germline V gene encodes CDR1 SNHLY and CDR2 FYNNEI. DNA for the CDR3: TGTGCCAGCAGTGGGGCGCCTTCAGGTGGCTACACCTTC. Translation: CASSGAPSGGYTF.

This clonotype was seen a handful of times. The chain recombines TRBV12-3 or TRBV12-4 with TRBJ2-1, with 8 bases fitting TRBD2. There are 15 residues in the CDR3. V shed 3 bases and J 6 bases; nucleotides not matched to a gene: 7. The CDR3 sequence is CASSFDGRAFNEQFF. The CDR3 coding sequence is TGTGCCAGCAGTTTCGACGGGAGGGCCTTCAATGAGCAGTTCTTC.

The genes are TRBV28 and TRBJ1-5; the D is unclear. There are 16 residues in the CDR3. The germline V gene has CDR1 MDHEN and CDR2 SYDVKM. V was pared by 6 bases and J by 0 bases, with 15 bases between. The DNA of the CDR3 is TGTGCCAGCAGCCCTAGGCTCGCCTATAGCAATCAGCCCCAGCATTTT. Translating gives CASSPRLAYSNQPQHF. The full variable domain, completed using reference TRBV28 and TRBJ1-5, is DVKVTQSSRYLVKRTGEKVFLECVQDMDHENMFWYRQDPGLGLRLIYFSYDVKMKEKGDIPEGYSVSREKKERFSLILESASTNQTSMYLCASSPRLAYSNQPQHFGDGTRLSIL.

This chain links TRBV15 with TRBJ2-3, with D hard to call. The V end lost 6 bases, the J end lost 2 bases, and 15 bases lay between the germline ends. Germline CDR1 is LNHNV and CDR2 is YYDKDF (reference sequence). This CDR3 has 15 residues. The DNA for the CDR3 is TGTGCCACCAGGGATTTTGCCCGATCCACAGATACGCAGTATTTT. This encodes CATRDFARSTDTQYF.

In this sample, this clonotype turned up a few times. This sequence joins TRBV4-2 and TRBJ2-7, with D possibly being TRBD1 (6 bases). The CDR3 has 14 residues. V was trimmed by 2 bases and J by 2 bases, leaving 10 bases between them. Germline V gene sequence: CDR1 LGHNA, CDR2 YNFKEQ. The CDR3 region has the DNA TGTGCCAGCAGCCAACAGGGGCCCGCCTACGAGCAGTACTTC. Protein: CASSQQGPAYEQYF.

This clonotype was seen repeatedly, ten times or more. The V call is TRBV5-1, the J call TRBJ2-3; D unresolved. The length of the CDR3 is 15 residues. Germline CDR1 SGHRS, CDR2 YFSETQ. The germline V and J ends were trimmed by 2 bases and 4 bases, with 14 bases remaining between them. The CDR3 region is CASSFAVTGADTQYF. The CDR3 DNA is TGCGCCAGCAGCTTCGCGGTCACCGGCGCAGATACGCAGTATTTT.

V is TRBV7-9 and J is TRBJ2-7, with 7 bases lining up with TRBD1. V shed 2 bases, J shed 6 bases, and the junction held 1 base outside the gene matches. Looked up from germline, CDR1 is SEHNR and CDR2 is FQNEAQ (reference sequence). The CDR3 sequence is 12 residues long. CDR3 protein: CASSLRQGEQYF. Here the CDR3 DNA reads TGTGCCAGCAGCTTAAGACAGGGCGAGCAGTACTTC.

This chain's CDR3 is CASSPPRRDRGYEQYF. CDR3 nucleotides: TGTGCCAGCAGCCCCCCCCGACGGGACAGGGGCTACGAGCAGTACTTC. This chain uses TRBV7-8 with TRBJ2-7, with TRBD1 matching over 10 bases. With V trimmed by 5 bases and J by 3 bases, 10 bases remained unmatched. The CDR3 is 16 amino acids. Germline V gene sequence: CDR1 SGHVS, CDR2 FQNEAQ.